This record concerns one TCR beta chain sequence. No antigen is known for it. Carried by the TCR beta cDNA libraries were unique molecular identifiers. With about 0.85 to 10 million T cells as the source, about half a million cDNA molecules resulted. TCRdb re-analysed the PCR reads in MiXCR, keeping a single row per CDR3 protein. The data contain approximately 630,000 distinct CDR3 sequences, roughly three fifths of them singletons. These data are taken from a study of post-analysis software for immune sequencing data. Study findings and constraints: Versus controls, multiple sclerosis patients showed significantly lower diversity (normalized Chao1). Samples sharing a preparation batch grouped tightly together when assessed by F measure. A few TRBV segments (TRBV5-6, TRBV5-1 and TRBV20-1 among them) occurred more frequently in patients than in controls.

V was shortened by 1 base and J by 2 bases, with 10 bases between the two germline ends. Germline loops: CDR1 SEHNR, CDR2 FQNEAQ (reference sequence). The CDR3 covers 15 residues. The genes are TRBV7-9 and TRBJ2-3, with D unclear. The TCR originated in a girl aged 2 to 10 with multiple sclerosis. Input material: blood. CDR3 in amino acids: CASSLDGKYTDTQYF. CDR3 nucleotides: TGTGCCAGCAGCTTAGACGGCAAATACACAGATACGCAGTATTTT.